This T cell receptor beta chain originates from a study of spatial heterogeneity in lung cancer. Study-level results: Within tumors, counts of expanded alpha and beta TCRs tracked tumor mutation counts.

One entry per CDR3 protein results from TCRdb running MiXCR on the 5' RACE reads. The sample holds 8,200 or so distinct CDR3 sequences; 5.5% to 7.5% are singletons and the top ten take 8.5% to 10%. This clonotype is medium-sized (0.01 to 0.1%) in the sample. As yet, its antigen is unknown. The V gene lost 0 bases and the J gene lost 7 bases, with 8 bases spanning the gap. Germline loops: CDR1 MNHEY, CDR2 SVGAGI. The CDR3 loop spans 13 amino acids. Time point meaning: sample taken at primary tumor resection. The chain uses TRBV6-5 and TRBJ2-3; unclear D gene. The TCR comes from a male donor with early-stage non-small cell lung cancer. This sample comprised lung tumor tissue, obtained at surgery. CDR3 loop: CASSYSPLHTQYF. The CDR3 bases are TGTGCCAGCAGTTACTCACCACTACATACGCAGTATTTT.